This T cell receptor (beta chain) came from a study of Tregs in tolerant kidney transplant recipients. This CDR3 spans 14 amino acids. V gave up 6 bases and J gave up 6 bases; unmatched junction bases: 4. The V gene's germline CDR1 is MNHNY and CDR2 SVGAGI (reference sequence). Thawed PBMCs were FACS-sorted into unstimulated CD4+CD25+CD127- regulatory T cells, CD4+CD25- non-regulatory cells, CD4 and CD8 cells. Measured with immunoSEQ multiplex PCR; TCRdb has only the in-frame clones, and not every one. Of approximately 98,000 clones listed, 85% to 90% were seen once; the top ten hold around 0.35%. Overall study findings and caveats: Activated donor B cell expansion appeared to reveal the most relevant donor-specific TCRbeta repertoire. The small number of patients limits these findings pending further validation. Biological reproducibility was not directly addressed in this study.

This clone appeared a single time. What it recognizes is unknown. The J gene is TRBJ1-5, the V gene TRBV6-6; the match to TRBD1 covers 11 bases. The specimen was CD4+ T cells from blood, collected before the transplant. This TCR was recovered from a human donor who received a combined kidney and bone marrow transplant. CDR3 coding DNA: TGTGCCAGCAGGGGACAGGGGGATGGTCAGCCCCAGCATTTT. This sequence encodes CASRGQGDGQPQHF.